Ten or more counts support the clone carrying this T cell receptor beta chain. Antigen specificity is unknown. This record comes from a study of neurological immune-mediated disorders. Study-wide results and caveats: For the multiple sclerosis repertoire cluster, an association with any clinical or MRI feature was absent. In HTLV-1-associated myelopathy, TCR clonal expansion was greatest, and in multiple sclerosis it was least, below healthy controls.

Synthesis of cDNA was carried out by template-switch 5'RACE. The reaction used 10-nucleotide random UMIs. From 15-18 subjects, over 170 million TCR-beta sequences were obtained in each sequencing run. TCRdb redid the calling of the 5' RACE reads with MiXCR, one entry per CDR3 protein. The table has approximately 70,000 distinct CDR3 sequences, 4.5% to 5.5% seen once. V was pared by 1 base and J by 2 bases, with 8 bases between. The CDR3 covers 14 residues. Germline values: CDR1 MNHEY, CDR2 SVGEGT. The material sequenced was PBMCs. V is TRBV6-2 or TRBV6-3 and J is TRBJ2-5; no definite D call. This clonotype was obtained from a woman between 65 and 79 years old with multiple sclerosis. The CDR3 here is CASSYFGAQETQYF. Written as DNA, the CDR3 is TGTGCCAGCAGTTACTTTGGCGCTCAAGAGACCCAGTACTTC.